Presented here are 9 T cell receptor beta chains from one specimen sequenced in a study of CXCR3-negative and CXCR3-positive naive CD8 T cells. It was by 5' RACE with UMI labels that the TRB cDNA libraries were prepared. From the 5' RACE reads, TCRdb lists one entry per CDR3 protein and no DNA. This sample's table has about 41,000 distinct CDR3 sequences. The sample was memory CD8+ T cells from blood. These TCRs come from a human donor in good health. Some clones in this sample may be carry-over from other donors' samples.

The genes are TRBV12-3 or TRBV12-4 and TRBJ1-2; as DNA is missing, the TRBD1 call by TCRdb cannot be tested. The CDR3 length is 14 residues. The CDR3 loop reads CASRAMGHRYGYTF.

This chain connects TRBV7-6 to TRBJ1-1; TCRdb proposes TRBD1, but this gene call is untestable without DNA. The CDR3 covers 15 residues. Germline CDR1 and CDR2: SGHVS and FNYEAQ. CDR3: CASSPGTGGNTEAFF.

The J gene is TRBJ2-5, the V gene TRBV7-8; TCRdb reports TRBD1, a call that lacks DNA to check it against. The CDR3 has 15 amino acids. Germline assignment: CDR1 SGHVS and CDR2 FQNEAQ. This CDR3 reads CASSSIRTAQETQYF.

This chain joins TRBV14 and TRBJ1-2; TCRdb's D gene call, TRBD1, goes unchecked for lack of DNA. CDR1 is SGHDN, CDR2 FVKESK, per germline. CDR3 length equals 16 residues. CDR3 protein: CASSQADRGPSYGYTF.

The V call is TRBV3-1, the J call TRBJ2-7; TCRdb designates TRBD1, a call that cannot be tested without DNA. Germline CDR1 is LGHDT and CDR2 is YNNKEL (reference sequence). The CDR3 totals 15 residues. The CDR3 region is CASSPRDRESYEQYF.

The genes are TRBV7-2 and TRBJ1-4; TCRdb selects TRBD1, and the lack of DNA leaves this call unchecked. The CDR3 has 16 amino acids. Germline V gene sequence: CDR1 SGHTA, CDR2 FQGNSA. This chain's CDR3 is CASSLSGALTNEKLFF.

This sequence joins TRBV23-1 and TRBJ2-7; checking the TCRdb D call of TRBD2 is not possible without DNA. TRBV23-1 belongs to the ORF category, with a function that is uncertain. This CDR3 has 16 residues. CDR3 residues: CASSQSREVGPNEQYF.

The chain uses TRBV15 and TRBJ2-1. Germline values: CDR1 LNHNV, CDR2 YYDKDF (reference sequence). This CDR3 has 16 residues. The CDR3 spells CATSREPQESYNEQFF.

The chain links TRBV6-6 to TRBJ2-3; TCRdb's D gene call, TRBD1, goes unchecked for lack of DNA. CDR1 and CDR2 (germline): MNHNY, SVGAGI (reference sequence). The CDR3 runs 14 residues. CDR3 in amino acids: CASSRPRGPGTQYF.